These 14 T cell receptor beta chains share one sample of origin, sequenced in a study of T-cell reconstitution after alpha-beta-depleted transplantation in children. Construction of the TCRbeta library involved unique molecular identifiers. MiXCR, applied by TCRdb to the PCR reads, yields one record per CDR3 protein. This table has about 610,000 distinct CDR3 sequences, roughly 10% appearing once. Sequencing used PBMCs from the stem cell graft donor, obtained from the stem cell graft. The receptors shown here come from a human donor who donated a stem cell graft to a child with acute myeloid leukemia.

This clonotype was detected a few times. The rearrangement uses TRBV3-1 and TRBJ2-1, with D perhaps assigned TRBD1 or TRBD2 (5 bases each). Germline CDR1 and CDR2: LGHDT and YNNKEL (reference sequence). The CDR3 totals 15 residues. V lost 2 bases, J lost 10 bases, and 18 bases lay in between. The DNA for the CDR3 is TGTGCCAGCAGCCAAAGGAACTTGGGACGGGCGGAGCAGTTCTTC. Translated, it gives CASSQRNLGRAEQFF.

The CDR3 here is CSARVKVYEQYF. CDR3 nucleotides: TGCAGTGCTAGAGTAAAGGTCTACGAGCAGTACTTC. The genes are TRBV20-1 and TRBJ2-7; D not certain. The ends were cut back, 1 base at V and 3 bases at J, with 7 bases in the middle. The CDR3 has 12 amino acids. Germline V CDR1 and CDR2: DFQATT, SNEGSKA (reference sequence).

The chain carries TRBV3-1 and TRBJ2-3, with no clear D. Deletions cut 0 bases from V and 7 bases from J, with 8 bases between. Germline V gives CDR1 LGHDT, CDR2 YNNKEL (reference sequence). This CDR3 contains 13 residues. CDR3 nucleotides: TGTGCCAGCAGCCAAGACGGCGTGAATACGCAGTATTTT. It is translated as CASSQDGVNTQYF.

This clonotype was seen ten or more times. The CDR3 DNA follows: TGTGCCAGCAGTTACCACCCCGAGGGACCCTACAATGAGCAGTTCTTC. It is translated as CASSYHPEGPYNEQFF. The rearrangement links TRBV6-2 or TRBV6-3 to TRBJ2-1; perhaps D is TRBD1 or TRBD2 (5 bases each). V lost 2 bases to trimming and J lost 2 bases, with 13 bases between them. The CDR3 is 16 amino acids. Per germline, CDR1 MNHEY and CDR2 SVGEGT.

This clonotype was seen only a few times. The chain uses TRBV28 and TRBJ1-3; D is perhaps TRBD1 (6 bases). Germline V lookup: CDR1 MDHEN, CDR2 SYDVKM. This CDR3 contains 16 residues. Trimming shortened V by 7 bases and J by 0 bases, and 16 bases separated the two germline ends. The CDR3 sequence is CASIQPKGGSGNTIYF. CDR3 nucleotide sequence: TGTGCCAGCATTCAACCCAAGGGGGGCTCTGGAAACACCATATATTTT.

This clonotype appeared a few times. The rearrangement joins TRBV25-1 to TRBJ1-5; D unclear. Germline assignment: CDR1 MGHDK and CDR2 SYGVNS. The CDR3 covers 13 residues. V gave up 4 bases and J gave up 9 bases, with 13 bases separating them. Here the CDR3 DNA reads TGTGCCAGCAGTGGCCAAGGAGCCGGGCCCCAGCATTTT. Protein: CASSGQGAGPQHF.

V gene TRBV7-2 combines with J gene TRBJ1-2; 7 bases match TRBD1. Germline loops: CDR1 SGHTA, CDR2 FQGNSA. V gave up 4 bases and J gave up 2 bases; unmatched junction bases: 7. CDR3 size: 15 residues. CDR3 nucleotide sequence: TGTGCCAGCAGCTGGGACAGAAGACTCAACTATGGCTACACCTTC. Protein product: CASSWDRRLNYGYTF.

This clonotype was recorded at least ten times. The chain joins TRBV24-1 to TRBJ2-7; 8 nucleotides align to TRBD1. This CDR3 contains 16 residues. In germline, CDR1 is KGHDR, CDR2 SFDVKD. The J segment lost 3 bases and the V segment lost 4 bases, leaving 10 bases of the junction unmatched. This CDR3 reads CATSDSGQGNVYEQYF. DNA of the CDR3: TGTGCCACCAGTGACTCAGGACAGGGAAACGTCTACGAGCAGTACTTC.

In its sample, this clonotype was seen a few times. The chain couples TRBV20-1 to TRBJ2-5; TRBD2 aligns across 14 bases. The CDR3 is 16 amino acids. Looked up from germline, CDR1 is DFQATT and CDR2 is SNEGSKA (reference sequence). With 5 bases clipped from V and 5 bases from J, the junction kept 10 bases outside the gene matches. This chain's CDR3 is CSAQSGTSGSGETQYF. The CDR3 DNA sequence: TGCAGTGCTCAAAGCGGGACTAGCGGGAGTGGTGAGACCCAGTACTTC.

CDR3 region: CAWSSGNTEAFF. In DNA form, the CDR3 reads TGTGCCTGGAGTAGCGGGAACACTGAAGCTTTCTTT. The V gene is TRBV30, the J gene TRBJ1-1; no clear D gene. The CDR3 loop spans 12 amino acids. CDR1 is GTSNPN, CDR2 SVGIG, per germline (reference sequence). V lost 2 bases to trimming and J lost 1 base, with 5 bases between them.

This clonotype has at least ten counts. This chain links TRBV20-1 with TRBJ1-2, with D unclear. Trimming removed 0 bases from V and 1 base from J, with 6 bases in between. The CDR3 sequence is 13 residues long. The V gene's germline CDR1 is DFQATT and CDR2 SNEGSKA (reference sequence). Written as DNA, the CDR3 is TGCAGTGCTAGAGATGTTAGTAACTATGGCTACACCTTC. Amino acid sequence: CSARDVSNYGYTF.

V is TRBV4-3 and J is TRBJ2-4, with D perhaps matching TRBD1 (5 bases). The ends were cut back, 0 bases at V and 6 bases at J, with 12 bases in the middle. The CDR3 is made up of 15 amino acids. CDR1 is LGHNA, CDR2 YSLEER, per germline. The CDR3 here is CASSQDLTARNIQYF. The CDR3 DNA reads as TGCGCCAGCAGCCAAGATCTGACAGCTCGAAACATTCAGTACTTC.

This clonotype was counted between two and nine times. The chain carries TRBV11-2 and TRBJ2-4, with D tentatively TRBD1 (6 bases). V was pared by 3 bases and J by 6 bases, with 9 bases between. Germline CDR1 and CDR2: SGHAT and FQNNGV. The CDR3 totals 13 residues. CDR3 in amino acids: CASSLNRVNIQYF. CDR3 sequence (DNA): TGTGCCAGCAGCTTGAACAGGGTAAACATTCAGTACTTC. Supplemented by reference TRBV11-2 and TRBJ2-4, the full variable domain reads EAGVAQSPRYKIIEKRQSVAFWCNPISGHATLYWYQQILGQGPKLLIQFQNNGVVDDSQLPKDRFSAERLKGVDSTLKIQPAKLEDSAVYLCASSLNRVNIQYFGAGTRLSVL.

CDR3 coding DNA: TGTGCCAGCAGCCCCCGCTTTTATAGCACAGATACGCAGTATTTT. Its protein is CASSPRFYSTDTQYF. The J gene is TRBJ2-3, the V gene TRBV11-2; D ambiguous. V dropped 5 bases and J dropped 0 bases, with 12 bases sitting between them. This CDR3 comprises 15 residues. From germline, CDR1 is SGHAT and CDR2 FQNNGV.